This T cell receptor beta chain derives from a study of CD8+CD57+ T cells in acquired aplastic anemia. Overall study: Isolated CD4+ and CD8+ cells, once sorted, yielded DNA averaging about 3.4 ug. CD4+ cell libraries from healthy donors averaged approximately 10 million reads.

Using genomic DNA as the template, TCR beta VDJ and CDR3 profiling was carried out. TCRdb reprocessed the reads via MiXCR and lists one record per CDR3 protein. Seen here are some 170,000 distinct CDR3 sequences, approximately 43% observed once, and the top ten hold 0.85% to 1.3%. Between the trimmed V and J ends, which lost 5 bases and 0 bases, there was a span of 14 bases. Germline CDR1 and CDR2: SGHTA and FQGTGA. This CDR3 comprises 16 residues. The source of this sequence is a human donor in good health. The chain has TRBV7-3 and TRBJ2-1, with D unclear. The sample comprised sorted CD4+, CD8+, or CD8+CD57+ T cells (not recorded which) from PBMCs. CDR3 sequence reads: CASSPHERSSYNEQFF. The CDR3 nucleotides read TGTGCCAGCAGCCCCCATGAGAGGAGCTCCTACAATGAGCAGTTCTTC. The full variable domain, with the rest looked up from reference TRBV7-3 and TRBJ2-1, is GAGVSQTPSNKVTEKGKYVELRCDPISGHTALYWYRQSLGQGPEFLIYFQGTGAADDSGLPNDRFFAVRPEGSVSTLKIQRTERGDSAVYLCASSPHERSSYNEQFFGPGTRLTVL.